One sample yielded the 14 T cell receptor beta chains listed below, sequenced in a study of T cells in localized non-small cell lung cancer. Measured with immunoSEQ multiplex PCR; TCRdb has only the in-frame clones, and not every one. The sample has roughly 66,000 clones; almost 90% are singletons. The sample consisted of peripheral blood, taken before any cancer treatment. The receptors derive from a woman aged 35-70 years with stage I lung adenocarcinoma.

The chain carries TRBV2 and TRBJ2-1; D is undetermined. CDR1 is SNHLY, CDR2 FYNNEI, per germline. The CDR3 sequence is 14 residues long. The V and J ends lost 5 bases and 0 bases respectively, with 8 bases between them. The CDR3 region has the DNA TGTGCCAGCAGTATCGGGTACTCCTACAATGAGCAGTTCTTC. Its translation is CASSIGYSYNEQFF.

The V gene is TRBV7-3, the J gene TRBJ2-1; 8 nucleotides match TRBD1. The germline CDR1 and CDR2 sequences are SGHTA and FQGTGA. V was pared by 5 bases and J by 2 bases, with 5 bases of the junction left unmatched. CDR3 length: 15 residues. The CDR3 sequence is CASSAGTGTYNEQFF. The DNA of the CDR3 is TGTGCCAGCAGCGCCGGGACAGGCACCTACAATGAGCAGTTCTTC.

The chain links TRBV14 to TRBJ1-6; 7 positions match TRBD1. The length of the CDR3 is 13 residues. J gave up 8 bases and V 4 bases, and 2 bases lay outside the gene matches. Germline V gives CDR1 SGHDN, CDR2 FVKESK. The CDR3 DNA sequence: TGTGCCAGCAGCCGGGACAGTTATTCACCCCTCCACTTT. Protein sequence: CASSRDSYSPLHF.

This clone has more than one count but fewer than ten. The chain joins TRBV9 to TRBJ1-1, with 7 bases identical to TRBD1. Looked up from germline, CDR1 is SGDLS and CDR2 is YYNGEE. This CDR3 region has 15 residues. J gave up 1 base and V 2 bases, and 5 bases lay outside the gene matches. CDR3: CASSVDRQGNTEAFF. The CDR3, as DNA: TGTGCCAGCAGCGTCGACAGACAGGGGAACACTGAAGCTTTCTTT.

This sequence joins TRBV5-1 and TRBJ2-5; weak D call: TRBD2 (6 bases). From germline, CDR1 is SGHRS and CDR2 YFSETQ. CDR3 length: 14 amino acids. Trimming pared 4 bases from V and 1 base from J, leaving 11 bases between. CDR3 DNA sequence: TGCGCCAGCAGCAGGGTGGGGGGCCAAGAGACCCAGTACTTC. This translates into CASSRVGGQETQYF.

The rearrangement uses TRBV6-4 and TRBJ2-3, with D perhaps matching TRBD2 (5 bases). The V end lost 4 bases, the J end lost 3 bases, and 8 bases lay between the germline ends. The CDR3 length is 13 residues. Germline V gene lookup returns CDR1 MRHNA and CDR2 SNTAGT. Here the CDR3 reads CASSVGSTDTQYF. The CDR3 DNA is TGTGCCAGCAGTGTTGGGAGTACAGATACGCAGTATTTT.

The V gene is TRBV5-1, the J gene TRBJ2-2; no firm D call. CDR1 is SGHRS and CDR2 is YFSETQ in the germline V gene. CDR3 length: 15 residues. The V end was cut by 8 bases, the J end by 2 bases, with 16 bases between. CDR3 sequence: CASTSGQLNTGELFF. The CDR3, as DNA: TGCGCCAGTACGTCCGGGCAGCTAAACACCGGGGAGCTGTTTTTT.

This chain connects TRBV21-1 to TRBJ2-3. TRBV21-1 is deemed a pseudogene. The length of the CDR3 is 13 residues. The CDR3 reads CASSNCKADTQYF. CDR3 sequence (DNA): TGTGCCAGCAGCAATTGTAAGGCAGATACGCAGTATTTT.

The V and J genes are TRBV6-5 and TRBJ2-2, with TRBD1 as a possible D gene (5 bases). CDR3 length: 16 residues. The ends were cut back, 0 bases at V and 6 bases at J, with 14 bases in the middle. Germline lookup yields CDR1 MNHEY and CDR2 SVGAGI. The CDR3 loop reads CASSYSLAGFAGELFF. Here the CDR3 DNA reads TGTGCCAGCAGTTACTCGCTGGCAGGGTTCGCCGGGGAGCTGTTTTTT.

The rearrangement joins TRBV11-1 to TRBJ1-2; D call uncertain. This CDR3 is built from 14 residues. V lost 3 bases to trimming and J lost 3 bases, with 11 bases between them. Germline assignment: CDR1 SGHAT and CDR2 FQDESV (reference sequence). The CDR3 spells CASSFDPLHYGYTF. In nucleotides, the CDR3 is TGTGCCAGCAGCTTTGATCCATTACACTATGGCTACACCTTC.

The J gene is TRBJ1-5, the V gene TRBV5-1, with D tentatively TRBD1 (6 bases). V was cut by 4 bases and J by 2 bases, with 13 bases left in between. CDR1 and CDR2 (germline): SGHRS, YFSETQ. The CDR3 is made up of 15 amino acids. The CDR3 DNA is TGCGCCAGCAGCCCCACAGGGTTGGGCAATCAGCCCCAGCATTTT. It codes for CASSPTGLGNQPQHF.

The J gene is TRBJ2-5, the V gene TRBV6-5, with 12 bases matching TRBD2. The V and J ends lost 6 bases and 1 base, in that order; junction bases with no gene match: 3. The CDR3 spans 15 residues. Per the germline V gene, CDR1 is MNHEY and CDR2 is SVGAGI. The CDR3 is CASRRTSGAQETQYF. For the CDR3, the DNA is TGTGCCAGCAGGCGGACTAGCGGGGCCCAAGAGACCCAGTACTTC.

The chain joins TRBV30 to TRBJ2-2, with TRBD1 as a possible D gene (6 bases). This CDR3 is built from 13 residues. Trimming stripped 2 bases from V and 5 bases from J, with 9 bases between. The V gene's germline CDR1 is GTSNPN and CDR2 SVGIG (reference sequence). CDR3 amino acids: CAWSWTATGELFF. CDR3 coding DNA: TGTGCCTGGAGTTGGACAGCAACCGGGGAGCTGTTTTTT.

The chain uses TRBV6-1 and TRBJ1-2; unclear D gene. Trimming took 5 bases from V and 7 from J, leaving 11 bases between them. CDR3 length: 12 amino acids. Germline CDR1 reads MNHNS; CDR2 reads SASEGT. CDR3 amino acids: CASSIRTFGYTF. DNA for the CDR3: TGTGCCAGCAGTATACGGACGTTTGGCTACACCTTC.